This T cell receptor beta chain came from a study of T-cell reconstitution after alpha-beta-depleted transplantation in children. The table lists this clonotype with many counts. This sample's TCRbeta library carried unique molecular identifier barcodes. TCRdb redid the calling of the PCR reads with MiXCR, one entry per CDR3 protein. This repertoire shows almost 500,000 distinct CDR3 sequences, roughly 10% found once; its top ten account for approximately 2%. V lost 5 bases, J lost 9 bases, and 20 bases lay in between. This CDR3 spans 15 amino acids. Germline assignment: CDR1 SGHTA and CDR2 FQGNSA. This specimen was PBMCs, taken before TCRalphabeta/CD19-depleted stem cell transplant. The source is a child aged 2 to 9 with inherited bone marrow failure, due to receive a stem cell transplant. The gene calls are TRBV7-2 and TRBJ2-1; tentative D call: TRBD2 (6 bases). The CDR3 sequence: CASSQLSGAPFEQFF. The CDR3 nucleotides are TGTGCCAGCAGCCAGCTCTCGGGAGCCCCTTTTGAGCAGTTCTTC.